The rows below give T cell receptor beta chains drawn from one sample of a study of shared clonotypes between healthy human individuals. Sequencing was performed with immunoSEQ multiplex PCR; in TCRdb, only in-frame clones are kept and a portion is missing. This sample has roughly 2 million clones; about 94% occur once, and the top ten carry about 1.1%. The specimen was naive CD8+ T cells sorted from blood. These receptors came from a young man in good health. Each CDR3 is given with its conserved first and last residue. D genes are given only for firm matches. Expanded clones get a size class; other rows say once, few or many, or leave the size out.

V: TRBV7-2; J: TRBJ1-2; D: -; size: -; CDR3: CASSPPGIRLGGYTF; DNA: TGTGCCAGCAGCCCCCCGGGAATTCGTCTCGGTGGCTACACCTTC
V: TRBV5-8; J: TRBJ2-2; D: -; size: -; CDR3: CASSDTQGINTGELFF; DNA: TGTGCCAGCAGCGATACTCAGGGAATAAACACCGGGGAGCTGTTTTTT
V: TRBV4-1; J: TRBJ2-2; D: TRBD2; size: once; CDR3: CASSQDERGNTGELFF; DNA: TGCGCCAGCAGCCAAGATGAGCGGGGGAACACCGGGGAGCTGTTTTTT
V: TRBV4-1; J: TRBJ1-3; D: -; size: -; CDR3: CASSVDNGNTIYF; DNA: TGCGCCAGCAGCGTGGACAACGGAAACACCATATATTTT
V: TRBV7-9; J: TRBJ2-5; D: TRBD1; size: -; CDR3: CASSRRDRGRETQYF; DNA: TGTGCCAGCAGCCGCCGGGACAGGGGTCGAGAGACCCAGTACTTC
V: TRBV27; J: TRBJ1-3; D: -; size: -; CDR3: CASSPQGPYSGNTIYF; DNA: TGTGCCAGCAGCCCTCAGGGGCCTTACTCTGGAAACACCATATATTTT
V: TRBV2; J: TRBJ2-3; D: -; size: once; CDR3: CASSAGFTSTDTQYF; DNA: TGTGCCAGCAGCGCAGGGTTTACTAGCACAGATACGCAGTATTTT
V: TRBV28; J: TRBJ2-7; D: TRBD2; size: -; CDR3: CASSPPEAGLSYEQYF; DNA: TGTGCCAGCAGCCCCCCTGAAGCGGGACTCTCCTACGAGCAGTACTTC
V: TRBV19; J: TRBJ1-1; D: -; size: -; CDR3: CASGDLHYTEAFF; DNA: TGTGCCAGTGGCGACCTCCACTACACTGAAGCTTTCTTT
V: TRBV7-9; J: TRBJ1-2; D: TRBD1; size: -; CDR3: CASSLGDSARYGYTF; DNA: TGTGCCAGCAGCTTAGGGGACAGCGCGAGGTATGGCTACACCTTC
V: TRBV4-3; J: TRBJ2-5; D: -; size: -; CDR3: CASSQDLGYRETQYF; DNA: TGCGCCAGCAGCCAAGATCTAGGGTACCGAGAGACCCAGTACTTC
V: TRBV6-1; J: TRBJ1-1; D: -; size: -; CDR3: CASGIGRNTEAFF; DNA: TGTGCCAGTGGGATAGGCAGAAACACTGAAGCTTTCTTT
V: TRBV6-5; J: TRBJ1-5; D: -; size: few; CDR3: CASSYDRYQPQHF; DNA: TGTGCCAGCAGTTACGACAGATATCAGCCCCAGCATTTT
V: TRBV6-6; J: TRBJ1-1; D: -; size: -; CDR3: CASSDPGRNTEAFF; DNA: TGTGCCAGCAGTGACCCGGGAAGGAACACTGAAGCTTTCTTT
V: TRBV29-1; J: TRBJ2-1; D: -; size: once; CDR3: CSVEYLDSSYNEQFF; DNA: TGCAGCGTTGAATATCTGGATAGCTCCTACAATGAGCAGTTCTTC